This T cell receptor beta chain was obtained from a study of blood T cell repertoires in COVID-19. Study-wide background: COVID-19 samples from acute and convalescent phases originated in the United States, Italy and Spain.

The CDR3 length is 16 residues. CDR1 MNHNY and CDR2 SVGAGI come from the germline V gene (reference sequence). The J segment lost 1 base and the V segment lost 2 bases, leaving 4 bases of the junction unmatched. Cohorts were assigned according to the clinical history that participants reported. Recovered participants had two consecutive negative NP/OP PCR tests, healthcare professional clearance, or symptom resolution. Original methodology: Amplification from reference gene primers served as the basis for estimated nucleated cell counts. Data came from immunoSEQ multiplex PCR; TCRdb stores just in-frame clones and leaves some out. That table furnishes V, J and clone size, whereas the DNA furnished D and trimming. This sample has 490,000 or so clones; 80% to 90% occur once, and the top ten carry 8% to 9.5%.

The chain carries TRBV6-6 and TRBJ2-2; 7 positions agree with TRBD1. The receptor was derived from a woman aged 55-69 years who had recovered from COVID-19. Sequencing input: PBMCs or T cells enriched from blood (not recorded which). CDR3 sequence (DNA): TGTGCCAGCAGTTACGCCAGGACAGGGAACACCGGGGAGCTGTTTTTT. The encoded protein is CASSYARTGNTGELFF.